Below, 18 T cell receptor beta chains from the same sample are listed, as sequenced in a study of CD8 T cells in Susac syndrome. When the RNA was reverse transcribed, random hexamers were used with an input of roughly 0.5 to 1 ug. From the immunoSEQ multiplex PCR reads, TCRdb called clonotypes with MiXCR, one entry per CDR3 protein. The sample shows 200,000 or so distinct CDR3 sequences, approximately 94% of them seen only once. The material sequenced was CD4+ T cells from PBMCs. These receptors were obtained from a human donor with Susac syndrome.

The chain combines TRBV30 with TRBJ2-2, with TRBD2 as a possible D gene (6 bases). Germline assignment: CDR1 GTSNPN and CDR2 SVGIG (reference sequence). CDR3 length equals 14 residues. The V and J ends lost 0 bases and 6 bases respectively, with 11 bases between them. Here the CDR3 reads CAWSVAGWAGELFF. The DNA of the CDR3 is TGTGCCTGGAGTGTGGCGGGGTGGGCCGGGGAGCTGTTTTTT. The whole variable domain, filled in from reference TRBV30 and TRBJ2-2, reads SQTIHQWPATLVQPVGSPLSLECTVEGTSNPNLYWYRQAAGRGLQLLFYSVGIGQISSEVPQNLSASRPQDRQFILSSKKLLLSDSGFYLCAWSVAGWAGELFFGEGSRLTVL.

The gene calls are TRBV3-1 and TRBJ2-3; the D gene is possibly TRBD1 (6 bases). Germline loops: CDR1 LGHDT, CDR2 YNNKEL (reference sequence). V lost 1 base to trimming and J lost 9 bases, with 14 bases between them. The CDR3 spans 14 residues. The CDR3 region has the DNA TGTGCCAGCAGCCAAGCCGGAGCAGGGGAGACGCAGTATTTT. Amino acids: CASSQAGAGETQYF.

The rearrangement uses TRBV18 and TRBJ2-3; 7 nucleotides agree with TRBD2. V was clipped by 4 bases and J by 5 bases; unmatched bases: 6. This CDR3 region has 14 residues. Germline CDR1 is KGHSH and CDR2 is LQKENI. The CDR3 is CASSRWGGEDTQYF. CDR3 coding DNA: TGTGCCAGCTCACGGTGGGGGGGAGAAGATACGCAGTATTTT.

The V gene is TRBV23-1, the J gene TRBJ2-1, with 8 bases fitting TRBD1. TRBV23-1 is labeled an ORF, and its function is uncertain. The V and J ends lost 4 bases and 7 bases, in that order; junction bases with no gene match: 6. CDR3 length equals 14 residues. The CDR3 loop is CASSLIRGRNEQFF. The DNA for the CDR3 is TGCGCCAGCAGTCTCATCAGGGGGCGGAATGAGCAGTTCTTC.

The chain uses TRBV12-3 or TRBV12-4 and TRBJ1-3; the D is unclear. Trimming removed 2 bases at V and 6 bases at J, with 2 bases between. The CDR3 extends over 11 amino acids. The CDR3 DNA reads TGTGCCAGCAGTTTAACAAACACCATATATTTT. Translating gives CASSLTNTIYF.

The CDR3 reads CSARDLAGGVHEQYF. CDR3 bases: TGCAGTGCTAGAGATTTGGCAGGGGGAGTCCACGAGCAGTACTTC. The rearrangement links TRBV20-1 to TRBJ2-7; TRBD1 aligns across 7 bases. Germline V gives CDR1 DFQATT, CDR2 SNEGSKA (reference sequence). The CDR3 is 15 amino acids. V lost 0 bases to trimming and J lost 5 bases; unmatched junction nucleotides: 10.

This chain uses TRBV9 with TRBJ2-1, with TRBD2 matching over 7 bases. The CDR3 contains 14 residues. V shed 4 bases and J 3 bases; nucleotides not matched to a gene: 4. CDR1 SGDLS and CDR2 YYNGEE come from the germline V gene. The CDR3 nucleotides are TGTGCCAGCAGCTCTAGCGGAAGCTACAATGAGCAGTTCTTC. It encodes CASSSSGSYNEQFF.

The chain links TRBV29-1 to TRBJ2-7; D may be TRBD1 (6 bases). Germline assignment: CDR1 SQVTM and CDR2 ANQGSEA. V was shortened by 6 bases and J by 4 bases, with 10 bases between the two germline ends. There are 11 residues in the CDR3. The DNA for the CDR3 is TGCAGCGTCTCAACAGGGTACGAGCAGTACTTC. Its protein product is CSVSTGYEQYF.

The chain uses TRBV6-5 and TRBJ2-1, with D maybe TRBD2 (6 bases). The CDR3 covers 13 residues. Looked up from germline, CDR1 is MNHEY and CDR2 is SVGAGI. V was clipped by 7 bases and J by 8 bases, with 15 bases between them. CDR3 amino acids: CASTRGTWDEQFF. The CDR3 bases are TGTGCCAGCACTCGGGGGACTTGGGATGAGCAGTTCTTC.

This clonotype was seen a handful of times. The chain recombines TRBV7-3 with TRBJ2-7; 8 nucleotides align to TRBD1. Germline V gene data show CDR1 as SGHTA and CDR2 as FQGTGA. The CDR3 is 12 residues long. J gave up 6 bases and V 5 bases, and 3 bases lay outside the gene matches. In DNA form, the CDR3 reads TGTGCCAGCAGCCGCGACAGGGGCGAGCAGTACTTC. It is translated as CASSRDRGEQYF.

The chain couples TRBV30 to TRBJ1-1, with D possibly matching TRBD1 (6 bases). Germline lookup yields CDR1 GTSNPN and CDR2 SVGIG (reference sequence). Trimming cost V 2 bases and J 5 bases, with 15 bases left between them. This CDR3 is 14 amino acids long. CDR3 nucleotides: TGTGCCTGGAGTAACCCAGGGGTCGGGACTGAAGCTTTCTTT. This encodes CAWSNPGVGTEAFF.

The chain has TRBV20-1 and TRBJ2-7; 14 positions match TRBD2. The CDR3 consists of 16 residues. V was pared by 3 bases and J by 2 bases, with 6 bases of the junction left unmatched. From germline, CDR1 is DFQATT and CDR2 SNEGSKA (reference sequence). CDR3 protein: CSASGGTSGGPYEQYF. CDR3 coding DNA: TGCAGTGCTAGCGGAGGGACTAGCGGGGGTCCCTACGAGCAGTACTTC.

The chain joins TRBV30 to TRBJ2-2, with 7 bases that match TRBD1. V dropped 2 bases and J dropped 6; count of bases not matched to a gene: 3. This CDR3 is 13 amino acids long. The germline gives CDR1 GTSNPN, CDR2 SVGIG (reference sequence). The CDR3 DNA reads as TGTGCCTGGAGTTCTAGGGGGCCCGGGGAGCTGTTTTTT. Amino acids: CAWSSRGPGELFF. Full variable domain (outside the CDR3, taken from reference TRBV30 and TRBJ2-2): SQTIHQWPATLVQPVGSPLSLECTVEGTSNPNLYWYRQAAGRGLQLLFYSVGIGQISSEVPQNLSASRPQDRQFILSSKKLLLSDSGFYLCAWSSRGPGELFFGEGSRLTVL.

The rearrangement uses TRBV20-1 and TRBJ1-1, with 8 bases fitting TRBD1. The CDR3 is made up of 16 amino acids. In germline, CDR1 is DFQATT, CDR2 SNEGSKA (reference sequence). The trim removed 3 bases at V and 0 bases at J, leaving 9 bases unmatched. In DNA, the CDR3 is TGCAGTGCTAGTCGGGACAGGCAACCTATGAACACTGAAGCTTTCTTT. This sequence encodes CSASRDRQPMNTEAFF.

This clonotype was counted once. The chain uses TRBV9 and TRBJ2-5; 7 bases are a match to TRBD1. J was trimmed by 2 bases and V by 4 bases; bases with no gene match: 5. The CDR3 extends over 14 amino acids. Germline values: CDR1 SGDLS, CDR2 YYNGEE. The CDR3 here is CASSIGTAQETQYF. The CDR3 DNA reads as TGTGCCAGCAGCATCGGGACAGCACAAGAGACCCAGTACTTC.

The V and J genes are TRBV29-1 and TRBJ1-2; D gene ambiguous. Deletions cut 7 bases from V and 0 bases from J, with 12 bases between. CDR1 and CDR2 from the germline V gene are SQVTM and ANQGSEA. This CDR3 contains 13 residues. CDR3 amino acids: CSGWAETNYGYTF. CDR3 sequence (DNA): TGCAGCGGGTGGGCAGAAACTAACTATGGCTACACCTTC.

The chain combines TRBV7-2 with TRBJ1-6; possible D gene TRBD1, 6 bases. Germline CDR1 SGHTA, CDR2 FQGNSA. Trimming removed 5 bases at V and 7 bases at J, with 18 bases between. The CDR3 sequence is 16 residues long. In nucleotides, the CDR3 is TGTGCCAGCAGCCCCCCCCCGGGGGCCGTAAATTCACCCCTCCACTTT. Residues: CASSPPPGAVNSPLHF.

The chain joins TRBV18 to TRBJ2-3; 8 bases map to TRBD2. Germline CDR1 KGHSH, CDR2 LQKENI. This CDR3 has 16 residues. The trim removed 8 bases at V and 4 bases at J, leaving 14 bases unmatched. In nucleotides, the CDR3 is TGTGCCAGCCGTACCGGGAGTAGCGGGGTCCCAGATACGCAGTATTTT. It specifies CASRTGSSGVPDTQYF. The full variable domain, its missing parts supplied by reference TRBV18 and TRBJ2-3, is NAGVMQNPRHLVRRRGQEARLRCSPMKGHSHVYWYRQLPEEGLKFMVYLQKENIIDESGMPKERFSAEFPKEGPSILRIQQVVRGDSAAYFCASRTGSSGVPDTQYFGPGTRLTVL.